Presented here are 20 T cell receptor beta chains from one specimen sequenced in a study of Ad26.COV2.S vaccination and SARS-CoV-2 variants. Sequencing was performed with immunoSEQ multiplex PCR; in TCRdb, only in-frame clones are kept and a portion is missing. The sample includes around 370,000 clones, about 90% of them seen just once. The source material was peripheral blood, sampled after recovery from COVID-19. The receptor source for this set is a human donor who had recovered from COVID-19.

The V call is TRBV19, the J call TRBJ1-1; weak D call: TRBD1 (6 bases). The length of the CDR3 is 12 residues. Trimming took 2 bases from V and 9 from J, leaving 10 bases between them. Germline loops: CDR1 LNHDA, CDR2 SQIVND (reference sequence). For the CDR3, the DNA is TGTGCCAGTAGTATATCGGGGGGCAAAGCTTTCTTT. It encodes CASSISGGKAFF.

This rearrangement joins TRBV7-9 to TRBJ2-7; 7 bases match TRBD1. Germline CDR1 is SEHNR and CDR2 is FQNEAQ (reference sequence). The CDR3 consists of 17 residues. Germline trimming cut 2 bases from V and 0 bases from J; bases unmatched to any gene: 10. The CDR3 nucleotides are TGTGCCAGCAGCTTAATCGGCGAGGGGGCCCTCTCCTACGAGCAGTACTTC. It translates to CASSLIGEGALSYEQYF.

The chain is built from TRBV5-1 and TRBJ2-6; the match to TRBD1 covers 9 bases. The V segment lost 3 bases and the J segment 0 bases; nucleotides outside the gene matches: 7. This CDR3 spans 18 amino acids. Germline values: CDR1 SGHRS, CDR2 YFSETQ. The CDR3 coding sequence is TGCGCCAGCAGCTCAGGGACAGGGCAGCCCTCTGGGGCCAACGTCCTGACTTTC. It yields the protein CASSSGTGQPSGANVLTF.

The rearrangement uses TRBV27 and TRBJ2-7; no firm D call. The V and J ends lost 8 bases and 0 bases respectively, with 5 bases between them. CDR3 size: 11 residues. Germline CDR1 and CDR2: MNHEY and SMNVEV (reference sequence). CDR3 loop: CASSVSYEQYF. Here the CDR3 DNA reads TGTGCCAGCTCTGTCTCCTACGAGCAGTACTTC.

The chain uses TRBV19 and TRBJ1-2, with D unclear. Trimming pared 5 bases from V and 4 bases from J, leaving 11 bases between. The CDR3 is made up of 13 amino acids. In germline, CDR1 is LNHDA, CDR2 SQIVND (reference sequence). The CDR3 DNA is TGTGCCAGTAGTGGAACACGTACCTATGGCTACACCTTC. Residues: CASSGTRTYGYTF.

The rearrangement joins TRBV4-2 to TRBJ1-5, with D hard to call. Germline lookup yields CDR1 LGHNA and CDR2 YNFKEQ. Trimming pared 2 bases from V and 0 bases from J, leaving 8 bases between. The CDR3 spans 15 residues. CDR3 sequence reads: CASSQFENSNQPQHF. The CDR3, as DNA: TGTGCCAGCAGCCAATTCGAAAATAGCAATCAGCCCCAGCATTTT.

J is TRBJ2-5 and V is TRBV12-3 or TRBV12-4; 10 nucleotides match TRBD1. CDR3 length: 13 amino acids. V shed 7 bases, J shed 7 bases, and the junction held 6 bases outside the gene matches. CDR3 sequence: CASKGQGRGTQYF. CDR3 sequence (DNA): TGTGCCAGCAAGGGACAGGGGAGGGGGACCCAGTACTTC.

Written as DNA, the CDR3 is TGCGCCAGCAGCCAAGAGGGGGCAGGGAGGGATGGCTACACCTTC. This translates into CASSQEGAGRDGYTF. The chain recombines TRBV4-3 with TRBJ1-2; D might be TRBD1 (6 bases). V was trimmed by 0 bases and J by 6 bases, leaving 14 bases between them. Germline assignment: CDR1 LGHNA and CDR2 YSLEER. The CDR3 is 15 amino acids.

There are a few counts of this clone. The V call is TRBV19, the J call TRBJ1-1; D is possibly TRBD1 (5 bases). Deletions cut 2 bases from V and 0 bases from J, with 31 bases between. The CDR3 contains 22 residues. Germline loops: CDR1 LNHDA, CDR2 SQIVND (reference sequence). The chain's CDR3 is CASSIKGSQGFSLIGMNTEAFF. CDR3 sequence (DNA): TGTGCCAGTAGTATAAAGGGAAGCCAGGGCTTCTCTCTCATCGGGATGAACACTGAAGCTTTCTTT.

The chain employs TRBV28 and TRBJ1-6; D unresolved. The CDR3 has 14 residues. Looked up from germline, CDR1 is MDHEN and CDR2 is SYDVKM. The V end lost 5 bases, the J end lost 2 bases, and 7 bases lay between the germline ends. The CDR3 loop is CASSGRTYNSPLHF. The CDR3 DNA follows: TGTGCCAGCAGTGGACGGACCTATAATTCACCCCTCCACTTT.

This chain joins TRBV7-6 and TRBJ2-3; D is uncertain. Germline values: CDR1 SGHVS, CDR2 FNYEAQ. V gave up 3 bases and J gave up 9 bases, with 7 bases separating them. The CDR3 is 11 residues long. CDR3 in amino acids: CASSFDPTQYF. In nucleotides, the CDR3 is TGTGCCAGCAGCTTTGACCCAACGCAGTATTTT.

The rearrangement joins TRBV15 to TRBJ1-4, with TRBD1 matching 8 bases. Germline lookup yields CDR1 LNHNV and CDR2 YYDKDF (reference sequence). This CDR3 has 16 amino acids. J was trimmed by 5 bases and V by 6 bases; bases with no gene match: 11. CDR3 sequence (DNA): TGTGCCACCAGTGGAACGACCGGGACAGGAAATGAAAAACTGTTTTTT. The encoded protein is CATSGTTGTGNEKLFF.

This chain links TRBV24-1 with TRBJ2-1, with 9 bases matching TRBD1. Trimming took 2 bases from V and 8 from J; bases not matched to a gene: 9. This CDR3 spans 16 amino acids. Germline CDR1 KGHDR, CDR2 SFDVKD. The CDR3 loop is CATSDSQGALMDEQFF. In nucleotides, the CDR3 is TGTGCCACCAGTGATTCACAGGGGGCGCTTATGGATGAGCAGTTCTTC.

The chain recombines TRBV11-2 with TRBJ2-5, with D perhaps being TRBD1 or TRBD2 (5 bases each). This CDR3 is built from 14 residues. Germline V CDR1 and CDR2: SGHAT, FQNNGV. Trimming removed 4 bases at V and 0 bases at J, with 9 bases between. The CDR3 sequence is CASSSWGYQETQYF. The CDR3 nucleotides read TGTGCCAGCAGCTCGTGGGGGTACCAAGAGACCCAGTACTTC.

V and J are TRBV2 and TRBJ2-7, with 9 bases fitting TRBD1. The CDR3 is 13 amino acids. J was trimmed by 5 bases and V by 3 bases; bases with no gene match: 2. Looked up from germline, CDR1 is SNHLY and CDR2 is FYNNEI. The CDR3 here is CASSEGQGHEQYF. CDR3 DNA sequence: TGTGCCAGCAGTGAGGGACAGGGCCACGAGCAGTACTTC. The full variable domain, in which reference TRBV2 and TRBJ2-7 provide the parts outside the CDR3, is EPEVTQTPSHQVTQMGQEVILRCVPISNHLYFYWYRQILGQKVEFLVSFYNNEISEKSEIFDDQFSVERPDGSNFTLKIRSTKLEDSAMYFCASSEGQGHEQYFGPGTRLTVT.

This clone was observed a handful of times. The CDR3 sequence: CASSTDRGNYGYTF. CDR3 DNA sequence: TGTGCCAGCAGTACCGACAGGGGCAACTATGGCTACACCTTC. The gene calls are TRBV2 and TRBJ1-2; 8 bases fit TRBD1. Germline lookup yields CDR1 SNHLY and CDR2 FYNNEI. This CDR3 spans 14 amino acids. V lost 5 bases and J lost 2; bases outside the gene matches: 4.

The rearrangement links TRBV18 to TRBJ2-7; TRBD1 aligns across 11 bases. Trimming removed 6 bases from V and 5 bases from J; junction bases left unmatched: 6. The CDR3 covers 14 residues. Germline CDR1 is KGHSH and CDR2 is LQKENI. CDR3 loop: CASSPGQGVNEQYF. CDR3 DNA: TGTGCCAGCTCGCCGGGACAGGGGGTCAACGAGCAGTACTTC.

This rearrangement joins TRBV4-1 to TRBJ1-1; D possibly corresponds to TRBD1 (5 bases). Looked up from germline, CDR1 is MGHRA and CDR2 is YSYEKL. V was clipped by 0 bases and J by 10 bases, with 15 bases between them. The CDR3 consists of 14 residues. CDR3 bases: TGCGCCAGCAGCCAAGACCCATTAGGCGGGGGAGCTTTCTTT. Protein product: CASSQDPLGGGAFF.

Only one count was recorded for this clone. In nucleotides, the CDR3 is TGTGCCAGCAGCTGGACCCCCATAGGAGCCTACGAGCAGTACTTC. Translation: CASSWTPIGAYEQYF. The chain joins TRBV7-9 to TRBJ2-7; D remains unclear. Trimming took 4 bases from V and 2 from J, leaving 15 bases between them. CDR1 SEHNR and CDR2 FQNEAQ come from the germline V gene (reference sequence). This CDR3 has 15 residues.

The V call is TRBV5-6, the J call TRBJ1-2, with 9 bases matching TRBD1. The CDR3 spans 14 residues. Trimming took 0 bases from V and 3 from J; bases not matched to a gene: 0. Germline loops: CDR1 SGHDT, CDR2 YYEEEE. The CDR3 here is CASSLGDRDYGYTF. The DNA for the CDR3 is TGTGCCAGCAGCTTGGGGGACAGGGACTATGGCTACACCTTC.